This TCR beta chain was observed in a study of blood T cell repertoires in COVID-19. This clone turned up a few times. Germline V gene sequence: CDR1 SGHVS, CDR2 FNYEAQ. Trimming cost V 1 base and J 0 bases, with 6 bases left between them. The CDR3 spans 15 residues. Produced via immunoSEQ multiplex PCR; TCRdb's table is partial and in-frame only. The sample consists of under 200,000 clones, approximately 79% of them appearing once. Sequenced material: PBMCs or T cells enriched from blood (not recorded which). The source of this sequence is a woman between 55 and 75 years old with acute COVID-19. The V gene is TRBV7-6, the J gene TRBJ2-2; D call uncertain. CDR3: CASSLGSANTGELFF. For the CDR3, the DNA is TGTGCCAGCAGCTTAGGCAGCGCGAACACCGGGGAGCTGTTTTTT.